Listed below are T cell receptor beta chains from one sample, sequenced in a study of T cell repertoires in cytomegalovirus infection. MiXCR, applied by TCRdb to the reads, yields one record per CDR3 protein. Here the sample spans some 390,000 distinct CDR3 sequences, 15% to 20% being singletons. The specimen sequenced was PBMCs. These TCRs come from a human donor in good health (CMV status not recorded). Some clones in this sample may be carry-over from other donors' samples. The CDR3 runs from the conserved cysteine through the conserved F or W. The D gene is left open where the match is weak. Some rows mark clone size as missing; the rest say once, few, many or name a class of expanded clone.

V: TRBV3-1; D: TRBD2; J: TRBJ2-3; size: .; CDR3: CASSQEGLAADTQYF; DNA: TGTGCCAGCAGCCAAGAGGGACTAGCCGCAGATACGCAGTATTTT
V: TRBV30; D: .; J: TRBJ1-2; size: few; CDR3: CAWSVRRHQYGYTF; DNA: TGTGCCTGGAGTGTACGGCGGCACCAGTATGGCTACACCTTC
V: TRBV10-3; D: TRBD1; J: TRBJ1-2; size: .; CDR3: CAIRADRGENLNYGFTF; DNA: TGTGCCATCAGAGCCGACAGGGGCGAGAACCTTAACTATGGCTTCACCTTC
V: TRBV2; D: TRBD2; J: TRBJ2-7; size: few; CDR3: CASRAPGGTSGTYEQYF; DNA: TGTGCCAGCAGGGCCCCCGGGGGGACTAGCGGGACCTACGAGCAGTACTTC
V: TRBV5-4; D: TRBD1; J: TRBJ1-1; size: few; CDR3: CASSQGQGLMNTEAFF; DNA: TGTGCCAGCAGCCAGGGACAGGGTCTAATGAACACTGAAGCTTTCTTT
V: TRBV6-6; D: TRBD2; J: TRBJ2-1; size: .; CDR3: CASSGTSGGVTYNEQFF; DNA: TGTGCCAGCAGCGGGACTAGCGGGGGGGTCACCTACAATGAGCAGTTCTTC
V: TRBV4-1; D: TRBD2; J: TRBJ2-1; size: many; CDR3: CASSQDTSGYNEQFF; DNA: TGCGCCAGCAGCCAAGATACTAGCGGATACAATGAGCAGTTCTTC
V: TRBV19; D: .; J: TRBJ1-1; size: few; CDR3: CASSISGPNTEAFF; DNA: TGTGCCAGTAGTATAAGTGGCCCGAACACTGAAGCTTTCTTT
V: TRBV7-6; D: .; J: TRBJ2-2; size: .; CDR3: CASSSVTGYGELFF; DNA: TGTGCCAGCAGCTCCGTAACTGGGTACGGGGAGCTGTTTTTT
V: TRBV7-2; D: .; J: TRBJ2-1; size: .; CDR3: CASSAQYNEQFF; DNA: TGTGCCAGCAGCGCCCAGTACAATGAGCAGTTCTTC
V: TRBV2; D: .; J: TRBJ1-4; size: few; CDR3: CARQSAPNEKLFF; DNA: TGTGCCAGGCAATCAGCCCCTAATGAAAAACTGTTTTTT
V: TRBV12-5; D: .; J: TRBJ1-5; size: .; CDR3: CASGLRPGPAYSKPQHF; DNA: TGTGCTAGTGGTTTAAGGCCGGGTCCAGCCTATTCGAAGCCCCAGCATTTT
V: TRBV28; D: .; J: TRBJ2-3; size: many; CDR3: CASSFDSNTDTQYF; DNA: TGTGCCAGCAGTTTCGACAGCAACACAGATACGCAGTATTTT
V: TRBV7-8; D: TRBD1; J: TRBJ1-1; size: .; CDR3: CASSLNMVWVDRAAFF; DNA: TGTGCCAGCAGCTTGAATATGGTTTGGGTGGACAGGGCGGCTTTCTTT